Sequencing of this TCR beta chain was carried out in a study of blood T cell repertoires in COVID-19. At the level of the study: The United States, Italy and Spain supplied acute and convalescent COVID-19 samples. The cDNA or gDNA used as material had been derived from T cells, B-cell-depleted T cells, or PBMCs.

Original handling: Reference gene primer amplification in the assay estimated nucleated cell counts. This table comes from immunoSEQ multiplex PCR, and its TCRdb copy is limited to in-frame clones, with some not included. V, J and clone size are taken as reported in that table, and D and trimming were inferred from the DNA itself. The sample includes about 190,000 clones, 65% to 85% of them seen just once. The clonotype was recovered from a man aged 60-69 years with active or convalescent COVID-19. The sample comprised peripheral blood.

CDR3 protein: CASSPGQGNTGELFF. For the CDR3, the DNA is TGCGCCAGCAGCCCGGGACAGGGGAACACCGGGGAGCTGTTTTTT. The rearrangement joins TRBV5-1 to TRBJ2-2; TRBD1 aligns across 9 bases. After removal of 4 bases from V and 1 base from J, the junction contained 2 bases not matched to a gene. CDR1 and CDR2 (germline): SGHRS, YFSETQ. The CDR3 is 15 amino acids.